Listed below are T cell receptor beta chains from one sample, sequenced in a study of cytomegalovirus exposure and HLA in healthy donors. Libraries were prepared by immunoSEQ multiplex PCR; TCRdb keeps only in-frame clonotypes and omits some of them. The top ten hold 0.83% of the sample, which has about 360,000 clones, approximately 90% seen once. The sample taken for sequencing was PBMCs. All receptors come from a woman aged 18 to 35 in good health and CMV-seronegative. CDR3s include the opening cysteine and the closing phenylalanine or tryptophan. D genes are given only for firm matches. Size is omitted from some rows. Given values are once, few, many or a class for expanded clones.

D	size	V	J	CDR3	DNA
-	-	TRBV29-1	TRBJ1-1	CSTPARPSDTEAFF	TGCAGCACCCCCGCACGTCCTTCGGACACTGAAGCTTTCTTT
TRBD1	many	TRBV7-9	TRBJ1-2	CASSATTGDGYTF	TGTGCCAGCAGCGCGACTACAGGGGATGGCTACACCTTC
TRBD1	-	TRBV19	TRBJ2-3	CASSYLPGQGPDTQYF	TGTGCCAGTAGCTATCTACCGGGACAGGGGCCAGATACGCAGTATTTT
TRBD1	-	TRBV28	TRBJ1-6	CASSFRDSGPYNSPLHF	TGTGCCAGCAGTTTTCGGGACAGCGGCCCCTATAATTCACCCCTCCACTTT
TRBD2	few	TRBV7-9	TRBJ2-1	CASSRRTSGDEQFF	TGTGCCAGCAGCCGACGGACTAGCGGCGATGAGCAGTTCTTC
-	-	TRBV27	TRBJ1-6	CASSFKSHINSPLHF	TGTGCCAGCAGTTTTAAATCTCACATTAATTCACCCCTCCACTTT
TRBD2	-	TRBV7-2	TRBJ2-3	CASSPRLADPTDTQYF	TGTGCCAGCAGCCCCAGACTAGCGGACCCCACAGATACGCAGTATTTT
TRBD2	-	TRBV6-1	TRBJ2-1	CASSEPGTPGGEQFF	TGTGCCAGCAGTGAACCCGGGACCCCGGGGGGTGAGCAGTTCTTC
TRBD1	once	TRBV25-1	TRBJ2-3	CASSPQDRGWGDTQYF	TGTGCCAGCAGTCCACAGGACAGGGGGTGGGGGGATACGCAGTATTTT
-	-	TRBV5-1	TRBJ1-1	CASSLDSMNTEAFF	TGCGCCAGCAGCTTGGACAGTATGAACACTGAAGCTTTCTTT
-	-	TRBV4-1	TRBJ2-5	CASSQEGGRETQYF	TGCGCCAGCAGCCAAGAAGGGGGACGGGAGACCCAGTACTTC
-	once	TRBV27	TRBJ2-3	CASSLYPRATDTQYF	TGTGCCAGCAGTTTATACCCGCGGGCCACAGATACGCAGTATTTT
TRBD1	-	TRBV5-1	TRBJ2-1	CASSLTGENEQFF	TGCGCCAGCAGCTTGACAGGGGAGAATGAGCAGTTCTTC
TRBD1	-	TRBV27	TRBJ1-2	CASSFRTGHGYTF	TGTGCCAGCAGTTTCAGGACAGGGCATGGCTACACCTTC
TRBD1	-	TRBV7-6	TRBJ2-7	CASSYDRGHEQYF	TGTGCCAGCAGCTACGACAGGGGACACGAGCAGTACTTC
-	-	TRBV6-5	TRBJ2-5	CASSYSTGGKTQYF	TGTGCCAGCAGTTACTCTACCGGGGGAAAGACCCAGTACTTC
-	-	TRBV5-6	TRBJ1-3	CASSLGARSGNTIYF	TGTGCCAGCAGCTTGGGCGCCCGCTCTGGAAACACCATATATTTT
TRBD1	-	TRBV19	TRBJ1-5	CASSIADRDNQPQHF	TGTGCCAGTAGTATAGCGGACAGGGACAATCAGCCCCAGCATTTT
-	-	TRBV2	TRBJ2-7	CASSEGRGGTYEQYF	TGTGCCAGCAGTGAGGGTAGGGGGGGAACCTACGAGCAGTACTTC
-	-	TRBV19	TRBJ2-6	CASCSMTGAPSGANVLTF	TGTGCCAGTTGCTCGATGACAGGCGCACCCTCTGGGGCCAACGTCCTGACTTTC
-	once	TRBV11-2	TRBJ1-3	CASSSGLLSGNTIYF	TGTGCCAGCAGCTCGGGACTGCTATCTGGAAACACCATATATTTT
-	-	TRBV7-6	TRBJ1-1	CASSLDRANTEAFF	TGTGCCAGCAGCTTAGACAGGGCGAACACTGAAGCTTTCTTT
-	-	TRBV2	TRBJ2-3	CASSGRGVGTDTQYF	TGTGCCAGCAGTGGTAGGGGTGTCGGCACAGATACGCAGTATTTT
TRBD1	-	TRBV4-1	TRBJ2-7	CASSHVQGNSYEQYF	TGCGCCAGCAGCCATGTACAGGGGAACTCCTACGAGCAGTACTTC
-	-	TRBV4-1	TRBJ2-1	CASSQDIRDKRCEQFF	TGCGCCAGCAGCCAAGATATACGGGATAAACGCTGCGAGCAGTTCTTC
TRBD1	once	TRBV7-8	TRBJ1-5	CASSLGQGAGQPQHF	TGTGCCAGCAGCTTAGGACAGGGGGCTGGGCAGCCCCAGCATTTT
-	-	TRBV14	TRBJ2-1	CASRPLDTSYNEQFF	TGTGCCAGCAGGCCTTTGGACACCTCCTACAATGAGCAGTTCTTC
TRBD2	-	TRBV2	TRBJ2-3	CASSAPGLAGADTQYF	TGTGCCAGCAGCGCGCCGGGACTAGCGGGGGCAGATACGCAGTATTTT
TRBD1	-	TRBV5-1	TRBJ1-2	CASSLADRPNYGYTF	TGCGCCAGCAGCTTGGCGGACAGGCCTAACTATGGCTACACCTTC
-	few	TRBV14	TRBJ1-1	CASSQEAQAPEAFF	TGTGCCAGCAGCCAAGAGGCCCAGGCGCCTGAAGCTTTCTTT
TRBD2	-	TRBV27	TRBJ2-1	CASSLGAGGRIHNEQFF	TGTGCCAGCAGTTTAGGGGCGGGAGGCCGCATCCACAATGAGCAGTTCTTC
-	-	TRBV19	TRBJ2-3	CASSIAYRTLIGDTQYF	TGTGCCAGTAGTATAGCCTACCGGACACTTATTGGAGATACGCAGTATTTT
TRBD1	-	TRBV28	TRBJ1-4	CASNGRDRANGPDEKLFF	TGTGCCAGCAACGGCAGGGACAGGGCAAATGGGCCGGATGAAAAACTGTTTTTT
-	-	TRBV7-6	TRBJ1-1	CASRSGQNTEAFF	TGTGCCAGCAGATCCGGACAGAACACTGAAGCTTTCTTT
-	few	TRBV5-1	TRBJ1-3	CASSSDRPSF	TGCGCCAGCAGCTCAGACAGGCCTTCCTTT
TRBD2	-	TRBV7-3	TRBJ2-2	CASSPERVAGGSTGELFF	TGTGCCAGCAGCCCCGAGAGGGTAGCGGGAGGGTCCACCGGGGAGCTGTTTTTT
TRBD1	-	TRBV28	TRBJ2-5	CASSFDRGETQYF	TGTGCCAGCAGTTTCGACAGGGGAGAGACCCAGTACTTC
TRBD2	-	TRBV4-1	TRBJ2-7	CASSQYPGTSGRAYEQYF	TGCGCCAGCAGCCAATATCCCGGGACTAGCGGGAGGGCCTACGAGCAGTACTTC
TRBD1	-	TRBV2	TRBJ2-7	CASREQGAHTLYEQYF	TGTGCCAGCAGGGAACAGGGGGCTCATACCCTCTACGAGCAGTACTTC
-	once	TRBV6-5	TRBJ2-5	CASSPRAGEETQYF	TGTGCCAGCAGTCCCCGTGCAGGGGAGGAGACCCAGTACTTC
-	-	TRBV18	TRBJ1-4	CASSPTATNEKLFF	TGTGCCAGCTCACCCACTGCAACTAATGAAAAACTGTTTTTT
TRBD2	-	TRBV27	TRBJ2-2	CASSLPPGGRAGELFF	TGTGCCAGCAGTTTGCCCCCGGGGGGGCGGGCTGGGGAGCTGTTTTTT
TRBD1	-	TRBV28	TRBJ1-1	CASRLAQGTEAFF	TGTGCCAGCAGACTCGCACAGGGGACTGAAGCTTTCTTT
TRBD2	-	TRBV7-7	TRBJ2-1	CASSLASGIYNEQFF	TGTGCCAGCAGCTTAGCTAGCGGGATTTACAATGAGCAGTTCTTC
TRBD1	-	TRBV6-5	TRBJ2-7	CASSRGTGFSYEQYF	TGTGCCAGCAGTCGGGGGACAGGGTTCTCCTACGAGCAGTACTTC
TRBD1	-	TRBV9	TRBJ2-2	CASSVPGTGTGELFF	TGTGCCAGCAGCGTTCCCGGGACAGGGACCGGGGAGCTGTTTTTT
TRBD2	-	TRBV19	TRBJ2-7	CASAGTSGTLSSYEQYF	TGTGCCAGTGCAGGGACTAGCGGGACTTTAAGCTCCTACGAGCAGTACTTC